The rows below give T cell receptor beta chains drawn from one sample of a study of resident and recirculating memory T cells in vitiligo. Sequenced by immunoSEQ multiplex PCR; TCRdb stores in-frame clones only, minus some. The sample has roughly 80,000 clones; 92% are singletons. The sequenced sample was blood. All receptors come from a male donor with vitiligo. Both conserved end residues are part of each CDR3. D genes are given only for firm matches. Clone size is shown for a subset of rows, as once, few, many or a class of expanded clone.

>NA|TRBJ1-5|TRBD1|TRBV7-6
TGTGCCAGCAGCTTCTCGACAGGGGGCTTTCATCAGCCCCAGCATTTT
CASSFSTGGFHQPQHF
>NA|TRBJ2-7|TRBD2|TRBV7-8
TGTGCCAGCAGCTTTCCTACTAGCGGGACCGAGCAGTACTTC
CASSFPTSGTEQYF
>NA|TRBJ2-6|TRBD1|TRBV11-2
TGTGCCAGCAGCCAAGGACAGGTTAACTCTGGGGCCAACGTCCTGACTTTC
CASSQGQVNSGANVLTF
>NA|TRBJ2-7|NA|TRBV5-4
TGTGCCAGCAGCTTTACAGGGAACTACGAGCAGTACTTC
CASSFTGNYEQYF
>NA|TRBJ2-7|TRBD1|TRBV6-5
TGTGCCAGCAGTTACTTATCCGGGACAGGGGGCGACGAGCAGTACTTC
CASSYLSGTGGDEQYF
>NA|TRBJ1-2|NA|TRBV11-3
TGTGCCAGCAGCTTAGGTCCCGCGCCTAACTATGGCTACACCTTC
CASSLGPAPNYGYTF
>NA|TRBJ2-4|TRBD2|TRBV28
TGTGCCAGCAGTCCACTAGCGGGAGCCGGGGGCAAAAACATTCAGTACTTC
CASSPLAGAGGKNIQYF
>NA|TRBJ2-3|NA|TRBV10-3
TGTGCCATCAGTGGAAGGCGGGACACAGATACGCAGTATTTT
CAISGRRDTDTQYF
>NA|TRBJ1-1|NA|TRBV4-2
TGTGCCAGCAGCCAAGAGGGCCAGATGAACACTGAAGCTTTCTTT
CASSQEGQMNTEAFF
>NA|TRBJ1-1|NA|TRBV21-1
TGTGCCAGCAGCAACAGGGGGTTTAATACTGAAGCTTTCTTT
CASSNRGFNTEAFF
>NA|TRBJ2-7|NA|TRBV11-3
TGTGCCAGCAGCTTAGTTAGCGTGAGATCCTACGAGCAGTACTTC
CASSLVSVRSYEQYF
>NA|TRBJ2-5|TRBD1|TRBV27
TGTGCCAGCAGGAAACCGGGACAGGGGAGAAAAGAGACCCAGTACTTC
CASRKPGQGRKETQYF
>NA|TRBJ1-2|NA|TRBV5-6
TGTGCCAGCAGCTTGGGGAGGTACAGTTCTAACTATGGCTACACCTTC
CASSLGRYSSNYGYTF
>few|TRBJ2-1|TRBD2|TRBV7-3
TGTGCCAGCAGCCGTACTAGCGGGGCCTACAATGAGCAGTTCTTC
CASSRTSGAYNEQFF
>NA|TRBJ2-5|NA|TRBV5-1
TGCGCCAGCAGCTTTGGCCTGCAGGGGGCACCGGGGGGGACCCAGTACTTC
CASSFGLQGAPGGTQYF